The rows below give T cell receptor beta chains drawn from one sample of a study of beta chain features in type 1 diabetes. Libraries were prepared by immunoSEQ multiplex PCR; TCRdb keeps only in-frame clonotypes and omits some of them. Among some 150,000 clones listed, over 9.5% were seen once. The source material was naive CD4+ T cells from blood. The receptors were gathered from a man aged 18 to 35 in good health. Both conserved end residues are part of each CDR3. D genes are given only for firm matches. For some rows the clone size is stated as once, few or many, or as a class when expanded; others skip it.

size: many
J: TRBJ2-3
V: TRBV14
D: TRBD1
DNA: TGTGCCAGCAGCCCTTGGACAGGGAAGATGTCAGATACGCAGTATTTT
CDR3: CASSPWTGKMSDTQYF

size: few
J: TRBJ2-7
V: TRBV13
D: TRBD2
DNA: TGTGCCAGCAGCCGCTTTTCAGGGACTAGTTCCTACGAGCAGTACTTC
CDR3: CASSRFSGTSSYEQYF

size: few
J: TRBJ1-4
V: TRBV27
D: TRBD1
DNA: TGTGCCAGCAGGTCCGTGGACAGGGCAAATGAAAAACTGTTTTTT
CDR3: CASRSVDRANEKLFF

size: -
J: TRBJ1-4
V: TRBV28
D: TRBD1
DNA: TGTGCCAGCAGCCCGACCCGACAGGGAGGTGAAAAACTGTTTTTT
CDR3: CASSPTRQGGEKLFF

size: few
J: TRBJ1-4
V: TRBV7-9
D: TRBD1
DNA: TGTGCCAGCAGCTCTCAGGGGGGAAGTGAAAAACTGTTTTTT
CDR3: CASSSQGGSEKLFF

size: many
J: TRBJ2-7
V: TRBV4-2
D: -
DNA: TGTGCCAGCAGCCAAGATCGGCGGGCCTACGAGCAGTACTTC
CDR3: CASSQDRRAYEQYF

size: -
J: TRBJ1-5
V: TRBV4-2
D: -
DNA: TGTGCCAGCAGCCAAGGGACGGAAGGGGGTCAGCCCCAGCATTTT
CDR3: CASSQGTEGGQPQHF

size: -
J: TRBJ1-2
V: TRBV20-1
D: -
DNA: TGCAGTGCTAGTCTCAGCAGGGGCTACACCTTC
CDR3: CSASLSRGYTF

size: few
J: TRBJ2-5
V: TRBV5-1
D: -
DNA: TGCGCCAGCAGCTCACCGACAGAGCTTCAAGAGACCCAGTACTTC
CDR3: CASSSPTELQETQYF

size: -
J: TRBJ2-3
V: TRBV11-2
D: TRBD2
DNA: TGTGCCAGTTCCGGGACTAGCGGCACAGATACGCAGTATTTT
CDR3: CASSGTSGTDTQYF

size: few
J: TRBJ2-3
V: TRBV6-6
D: -
DNA: TGTGCCAGCAGTTACTCGTCGGTCAAGTTCACAGATACGCAGTATTTT
CDR3: CASSYSSVKFTDTQYF

size: -
J: TRBJ2-5
V: TRBV5-1
D: TRBD1
DNA: TGCGCCAGCAGCGTCACAGGGGGGGAGACCCAGTACTTC
CDR3: CASSVTGGETQYF

size: few
J: TRBJ2-5
V: TRBV7-2
D: TRBD2
DNA: TGTGCCAGCAGCCCCCCCGAAAGCGGGGGAGGGGAGACCCAGTACTTC
CDR3: CASSPPESGGGETQYF

size: -
J: TRBJ1-3
V: TRBV10-3
D: -
DNA: TGTGCCATCAGTGACTTCTCCTCTGGAAACACCATATATTTT
CDR3: CAISDFSSGNTIYF

size: few
J: TRBJ1-4
V: TRBV5-6
D: -
DNA: TGTGCCAGCAGCTTACAGGGAACTAATGAAAAACTGTTTTTT
CDR3: CASSLQGTNEKLFF

size: -
J: TRBJ2-7
V: TRBV30
D: -
DNA: TGTGCCTGGAAAGGGGAATACTACGAGCAGTACTTC
CDR3: CAWKGEYYEQYF

size: -
J: TRBJ2-1
V: TRBV7-6
D: TRBD2
DNA: TGTGCCAGCAGCTTAGGGGGGAGGGAGGGGCTTAACTACAATGAGCAGTTCTTC
CDR3: CASSLGGREGLNYNEQFF

size: few
J: TRBJ2-2
V: TRBV5-6
D: -
DNA: TGTGCCAGCACCTGGAACACCGGGGAGCTGTTTTTT
CDR3: CASTWNTGELFF

size: -
J: TRBJ1-5
V: TRBV6-5
D: TRBD1
DNA: TGTGCCAGCAGCATAGGGGGCTTCGGTCAGCCCCAGCATTTT
CDR3: CASSIGGFGQPQHF

size: many
J: TRBJ2-7
V: TRBV4-3
D: TRBD1
DNA: TGCGCCAGCAGCCAGAACACAGGGGGTACCTACGAGCAGTACTTC
CDR3: CASSQNTGGTYEQYF

size: -
J: TRBJ2-2
V: TRBV11-2
D: -
DNA: TGTGCCAGCAGCTTCCAGGTGACCGGGGAGCTGTTTTTT
CDR3: CASSFQVTGELFF

size: few
J: TRBJ2-7
V: TRBV5-1
D: TRBD1
DNA: TGCGCCAGCAGCCCGGGACAGGTTCCCTACGAGCAGTACTTC
CDR3: CASSPGQVPYEQYF

size: -
J: TRBJ1-6
V: TRBV6-5
D: -
DNA: TGTGCCAGCAGTTACATTTCCAGGGTAGATAATTCACCCCTCCACTTT
CDR3: CASSYISRVDNSPLHF

size: -
J: TRBJ2-1
V: TRBV11-3
D: -
DNA: TGTGCCAGCAGCTTCGAAGGGGGGGGGAACAATGAGCAGTTCTTC
CDR3: CASSFEGGGNNEQFF

size: -
J: TRBJ2-6
V: TRBV7-3
D: -
DNA: TGTGCCAGCAGCTTAAATCGGGGCTCTGGGGCCAACGTCCTGACTTTC
CDR3: CASSLNRGSGANVLTF

size: -
J: TRBJ1-2
V: TRBV6-5
D: TRBD1
DNA: TGTGCCAGCAGTTACCAAGCCCAGGGGGCTGAGGGCTACACCTTC
CDR3: CASSYQAQGAEGYTF

size: -
J: TRBJ2-5
V: TRBV7-3
D: TRBD2
DNA: TGTGCCAGCAGCTTAATAAGCGGGGCCGTAGAGACCCAGTACTTC
CDR3: CASSLISGAVETQYF

size: few
J: TRBJ2-2
V: TRBV9
D: TRBD2
DNA: TGTGCCAGCAGCGTAGGTCTAGCGGGGGGAAACACCGGGGAGCTGTTTTTT
CDR3: CASSVGLAGGNTGELFF

size: -
J: TRBJ2-7
V: TRBV29-1
D: TRBD1
DNA: TGCAGCGTTGTTCGGGACAGGGTTGAGGACGAGCAGTACTTC
CDR3: CSVVRDRVEDEQYF

size: -
J: TRBJ2-7
V: TRBV10-3
D: -
DNA: TGTGCCATCAGTGAGTCGAACAGTGGATCCTACGAGCAGTACTTC
CDR3: CAISESNSGSYEQYF

size: -
J: TRBJ1-1
V: TRBV30
D: TRBD1
DNA: TGTGCTTACAGGGGGCTGAACACTGAAGCTTTCTTT
CDR3: CAYRGLNTEAFF

size: -
J: TRBJ2-1
V: TRBV6-5
D: -
DNA: TGTGCCAGCAGCAAGACAGTCAATGAGCAGTTCTTC
CDR3: CASSKTVNEQFF

size: -
J: TRBJ2-7
V: TRBV4-1
D: -
DNA: TGCGCCAGCAGCCAAGATGGGCAGGGGGGCTCCTACGAGCAGTACTTC
CDR3: CASSQDGQGGSYEQYF

size: few
J: TRBJ1-2
V: TRBV30
D: -
DNA: TGTGCCTGGAGTGTACCCCCCAGGGGCCCTAACTATGGCTACACCTTC
CDR3: CAWSVPPRGPNYGYTF

size: few
J: TRBJ1-5
V: TRBV10-3
D: TRBD1
DNA: TGTGCCATCAGTGAACGACAGGGTGGCAATCAGCCCCAGCATTTT
CDR3: CAISERQGGNQPQHF

size: -
J: TRBJ2-3
V: TRBV5-1
D: -
DNA: TGCGCCAGCAGAGAGGGAGACACAGATACGCAGTATTTT
CDR3: CASREGDTDTQYF

size: few
J: TRBJ2-5
V: TRBV11-2
D: TRBD2
DNA: TGTGCCAGCGGCCGAGCGGGGGGGCCTACAGAGACCCAGTACTTC
CDR3: CASGRAGGPTETQYF

size: -
J: TRBJ2-7
V: TRBV27
D: TRBD2
DNA: TGTGCCAGCAGAGAGGCAGGGAGGGTCTACGAGCAGTACTTC
CDR3: CASREAGRVYEQYF

size: -
J: TRBJ2-5
V: TRBV5-4
D: TRBD2
DNA: TGTGCCAGCAGCTTGGGGGTAATGGGGGGGGTCCAAGAGACCCAGTACTTC
CDR3: CASSLGVMGGVQETQYF

size: many
J: TRBJ1-1
V: TRBV5-4
D: -
DNA: TGTGCCAGCAGATTGGACAGCTTGATGAACACTGAAGCTTTCTTT
CDR3: CASRLDSLMNTEAFF

size: few
J: TRBJ1-1
V: TRBV5-1
D: -
DNA: TGCGCCAGCAGCTGGGGGATGGCGGGGACTGAAGCTTTCTTT
CDR3: CASSWGMAGTEAFF

size: -
J: TRBJ2-5
V: TRBV7-3
D: -
DNA: TGTGCCAGCAGCTCCCAAGGCGGGCAAGAGACCCAGTACTTC
CDR3: CASSSQGGQETQYF

size: few
J: TRBJ2-7
V: TRBV2
D: -
DNA: TGTGCCAGCAGTGTTTTCAGGTCCGACGAGCAGTACTTC
CDR3: CASSVFRSDEQYF

size: few
J: TRBJ1-4
V: TRBV4-1
D: TRBD1
DNA: TGCGCCAGCAGCCAACATGGGCAGGGGGCGCGATTGTTTTTT
CDR3: CASSQHGQGARLFF

size: -
J: TRBJ2-5
V: TRBV2
D: -
DNA: TGTGCCAGCAGTGAAAGGGCGGGGACAGTAGAGACCCAGTACTTC
CDR3: CASSERAGTVETQYF

size: few
J: TRBJ2-3
V: TRBV5-4
D: -
DNA: TGTGCCAGCAGCTTCTTAACAGGGAGCACAGATACGCAGTATTTT
CDR3: CASSFLTGSTDTQYF

size: -
J: TRBJ1-6
V: TRBV28
D: -
DNA: TGTGCCAGCAGTCCCGTGGACAGCTCCTATAATTCACCCCTCCACTTT
CDR3: CASSPVDSSYNSPLHF

size: few
J: TRBJ1-5
V: TRBV6-6
D: -
DNA: TGTGCCAGCAGTTACGGGGGGGGTAGCAATCAGCCCCAGCATTTT
CDR3: CASSYGGGSNQPQHF

size: few
J: TRBJ2-7
V: TRBV7-6
D: -
DNA: TGTGCCAGCAGCTCCCCGGACAGCCTCTACGAGCAGTACTTC
CDR3: CASSSPDSLYEQYF

size: -
J: TRBJ2-7
V: TRBV5-4
D: -
DNA: TGTGCCAGCAGCTTGGGACAGACGAACTCCTACGAGCAGTACTTC
CDR3: CASSLGQTNSYEQYF

size: -
J: TRBJ2-1
V: TRBV11-1
D: TRBD2
DNA: TGTGCCAGCAGCTTAAGTATCTTAGTAGCGGGGGGAGTCAATGAGCAGTTCTTC
CDR3: CASSLSILVAGGVNEQFF

size: -
J: TRBJ2-2
V: TRBV14
D: -
DNA: TGTGCCAGCAGCCAAGTTAGGGGTCTAAACACCGGGGAGCTGTTTTTT
CDR3: CASSQVRGLNTGELFF

size: few
J: TRBJ1-1
V: TRBV6-5
D: -
DNA: TGTGCCAGCAGTTACCTAGAAAACACTGAAGCTTTCTTT
CDR3: CASSYLENTEAFF

size: -
J: TRBJ1-5
V: TRBV5-1
D: -
DNA: TGCGCCAGCAGCTTAGACAGCAGCAGCCCTCGGCATTTT
CDR3: CASSLDSSSPRHF

size: -
J: TRBJ1-5
V: TRBV5-5
D: -
DNA: TGTGCCAGCAGCTTCTCAGGGGATAGCAATCAGCCCCAGCATTTT
CDR3: CASSFSGDSNQPQHF

size: -
J: TRBJ2-1
V: TRBV5-1
D: TRBD2
DNA: TGCGCCAGCAGCTTGGAGGTAGCGGGGGGCTACAATGAGCAGTTCTTC
CDR3: CASSLEVAGGYNEQFF

size: few
J: TRBJ1-5
V: TRBV6-6
D: TRBD1
DNA: TGTGCCAGCATTCCCAGGGGGTGGGATCAGCCCCAGCATTTT
CDR3: CASIPRGWDQPQHF

size: -
J: TRBJ2-2
V: TRBV11-2
D: TRBD1
DNA: TGTGCCAGCAGCTCCGGTGGGACAGAGGGTCGTCTGTTTTTT
CDR3: CASSSGGTEGRLFF

size: few
J: TRBJ2-1
V: TRBV9
D: -
DNA: -
CDR3: CASSVGGGSGARRFF

size: few
J: TRBJ2-5
V: TRBV27
D: -
DNA: TGTGCCAGCAGTTGGGAGCGGACCCAAGAGACCCAGTACTTC
CDR3: CASSWERTQETQYF